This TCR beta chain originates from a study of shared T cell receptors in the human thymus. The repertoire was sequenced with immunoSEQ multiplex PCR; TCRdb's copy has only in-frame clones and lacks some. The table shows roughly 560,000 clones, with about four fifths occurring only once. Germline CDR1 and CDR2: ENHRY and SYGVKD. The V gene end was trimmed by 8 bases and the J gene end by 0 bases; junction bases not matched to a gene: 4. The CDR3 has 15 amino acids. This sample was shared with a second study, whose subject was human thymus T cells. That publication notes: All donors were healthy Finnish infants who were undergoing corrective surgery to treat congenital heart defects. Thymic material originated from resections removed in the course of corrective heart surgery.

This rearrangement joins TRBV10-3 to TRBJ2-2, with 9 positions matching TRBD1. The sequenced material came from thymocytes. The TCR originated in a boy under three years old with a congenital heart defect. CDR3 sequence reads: CAIRWDRANTGELFF. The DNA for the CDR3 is TGTGCCATCCGATGGGACAGGGCGAACACCGGGGAGCTGTTTTTT.